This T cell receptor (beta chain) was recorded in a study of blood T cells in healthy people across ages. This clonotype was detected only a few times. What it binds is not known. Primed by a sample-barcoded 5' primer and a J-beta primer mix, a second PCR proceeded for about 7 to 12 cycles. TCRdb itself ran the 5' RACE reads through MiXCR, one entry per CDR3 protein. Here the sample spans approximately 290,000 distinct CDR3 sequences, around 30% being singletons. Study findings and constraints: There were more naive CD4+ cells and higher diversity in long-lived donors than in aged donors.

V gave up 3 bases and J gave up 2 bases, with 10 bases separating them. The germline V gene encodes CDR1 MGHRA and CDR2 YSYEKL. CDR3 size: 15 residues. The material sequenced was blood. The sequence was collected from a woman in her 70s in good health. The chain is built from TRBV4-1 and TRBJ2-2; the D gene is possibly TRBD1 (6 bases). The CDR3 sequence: CASSQKDRNTGELFF. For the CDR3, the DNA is TGCGCCAGCAGCCAGAAGGACAGAAACACCGGGGAGCTGTTTTTT.